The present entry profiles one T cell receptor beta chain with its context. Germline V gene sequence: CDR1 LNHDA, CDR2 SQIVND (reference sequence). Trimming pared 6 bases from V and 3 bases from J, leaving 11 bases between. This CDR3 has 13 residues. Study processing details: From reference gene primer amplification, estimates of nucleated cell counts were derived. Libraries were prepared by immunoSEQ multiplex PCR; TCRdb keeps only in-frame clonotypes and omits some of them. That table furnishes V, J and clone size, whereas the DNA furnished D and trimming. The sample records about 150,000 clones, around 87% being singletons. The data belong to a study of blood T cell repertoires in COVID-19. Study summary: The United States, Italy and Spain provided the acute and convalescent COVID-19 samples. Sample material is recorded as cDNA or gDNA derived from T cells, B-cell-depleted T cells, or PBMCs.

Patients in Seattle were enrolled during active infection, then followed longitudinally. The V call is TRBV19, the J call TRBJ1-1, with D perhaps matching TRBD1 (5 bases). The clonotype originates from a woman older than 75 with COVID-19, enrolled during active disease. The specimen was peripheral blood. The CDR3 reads CASSPRGDTEAFF. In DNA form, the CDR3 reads TGTGCCAGTAGCCCACGGGGGGACACTGAAGCTTTCTTT.